This T cell receptor beta chain was obtained from a study of T-cell reconstitution after alpha-beta-depleted transplantation in children. This clonotype appeared a few times. Unique molecular identifiers were incorporated into the prepared TCRbeta library. Via MiXCR, TCRdb re-called the PCR reads, giving one row per CDR3 protein. The sample shows about 610,000 distinct CDR3 sequences, about 10% of them seen only once. V dropped 6 bases and J dropped 5 bases, with 14 bases sitting between them. Germline CDR1 and CDR2: SGHTA and FQGNSA. The CDR3 has 13 amino acids. The sequenced sample was PBMCs from the stem cell graft donor, obtained from the stem cell graft. The rearrangement uses TRBV7-2 and TRBJ2-7; tentative D call: TRBD1 (5 bases). This sequence was found in a human donor who donated a stem cell graft to a child with acute myeloid leukemia. The CDR3 loop is CASRLTGSHEQYF. The CDR3, as DNA: TGTGCCAGCAGACTCACAGGTAGCCACGAGCAGTACTTC.